This T cell receptor beta chain derives from a study of technical replicates of blood from a handful of donors. With 3 bases removed from V and 3 bases from J, the gap between germline ends came to 12 bases. Germline CDR1 is MNHNS and CDR2 is SASEGT. The CDR3 spans 15 residues. TCRdb's table, derived via immunoSEQ multiplex PCR, lists solely in-frame clones and lacks some. The sample carries almost 70,000 clones, approximately 90% recorded once. The chain joins TRBV6-1 to TRBJ1-5; D is ambiguous. This clonotype was obtained from a human donor in good health. Some clones in this sample may be carry-over from other donors' samples. The specimen was PBMCs. CDR3 sequence (DNA): TGTGCCAGCAGTGAGACCGGGTTATACAATCAGCCCCAGCATTTT. Translated: CASSETGLYNQPQHF.